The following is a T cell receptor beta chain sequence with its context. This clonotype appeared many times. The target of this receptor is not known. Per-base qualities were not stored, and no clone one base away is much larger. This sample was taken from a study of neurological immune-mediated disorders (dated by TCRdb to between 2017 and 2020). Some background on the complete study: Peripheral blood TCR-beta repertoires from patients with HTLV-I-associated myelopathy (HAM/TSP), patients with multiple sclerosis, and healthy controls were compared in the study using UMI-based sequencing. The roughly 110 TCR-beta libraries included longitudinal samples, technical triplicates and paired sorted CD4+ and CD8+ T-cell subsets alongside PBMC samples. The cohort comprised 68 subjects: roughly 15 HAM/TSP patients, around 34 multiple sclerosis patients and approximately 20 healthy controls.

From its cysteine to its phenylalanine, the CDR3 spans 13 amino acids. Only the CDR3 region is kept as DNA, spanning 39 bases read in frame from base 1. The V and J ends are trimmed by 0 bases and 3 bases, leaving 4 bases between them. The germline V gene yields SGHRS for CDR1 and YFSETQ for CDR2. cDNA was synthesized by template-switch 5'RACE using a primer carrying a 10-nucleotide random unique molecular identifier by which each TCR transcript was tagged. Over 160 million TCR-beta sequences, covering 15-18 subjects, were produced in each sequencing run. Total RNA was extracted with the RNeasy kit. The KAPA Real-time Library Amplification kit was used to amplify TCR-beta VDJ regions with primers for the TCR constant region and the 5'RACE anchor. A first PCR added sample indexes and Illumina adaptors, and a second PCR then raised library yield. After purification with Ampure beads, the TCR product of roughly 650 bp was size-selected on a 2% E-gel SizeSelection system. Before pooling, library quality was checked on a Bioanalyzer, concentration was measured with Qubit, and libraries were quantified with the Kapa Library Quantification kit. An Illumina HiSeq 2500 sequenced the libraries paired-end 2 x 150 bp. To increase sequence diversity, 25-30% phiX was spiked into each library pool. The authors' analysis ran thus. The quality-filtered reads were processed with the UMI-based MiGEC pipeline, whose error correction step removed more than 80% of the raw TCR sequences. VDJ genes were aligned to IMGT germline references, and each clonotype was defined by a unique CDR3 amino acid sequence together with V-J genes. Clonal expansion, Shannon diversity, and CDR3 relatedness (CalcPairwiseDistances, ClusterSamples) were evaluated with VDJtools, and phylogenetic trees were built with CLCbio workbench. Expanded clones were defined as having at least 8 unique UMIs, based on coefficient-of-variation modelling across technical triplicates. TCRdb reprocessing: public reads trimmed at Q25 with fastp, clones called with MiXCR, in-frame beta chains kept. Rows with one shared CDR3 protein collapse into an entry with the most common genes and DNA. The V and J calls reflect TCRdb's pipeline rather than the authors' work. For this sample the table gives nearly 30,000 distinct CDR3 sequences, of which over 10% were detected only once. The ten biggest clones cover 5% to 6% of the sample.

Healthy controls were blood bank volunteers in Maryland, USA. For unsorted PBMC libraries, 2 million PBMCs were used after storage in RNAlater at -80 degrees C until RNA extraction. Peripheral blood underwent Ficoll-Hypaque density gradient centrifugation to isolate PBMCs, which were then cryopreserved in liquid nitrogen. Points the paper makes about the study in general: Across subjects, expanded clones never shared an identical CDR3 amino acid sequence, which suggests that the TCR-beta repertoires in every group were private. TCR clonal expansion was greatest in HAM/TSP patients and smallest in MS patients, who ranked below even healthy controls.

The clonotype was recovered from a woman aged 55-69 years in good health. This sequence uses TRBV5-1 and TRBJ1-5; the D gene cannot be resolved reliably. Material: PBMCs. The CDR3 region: CASSLGDNQPQHF. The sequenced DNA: TGCGCCAGCAGCTTGGGTGACAATCAGCCCCAGCATTTT.